This is a list of T cell receptor beta chains from one sample in a study of CD8 T cells in ankylosing spondylitis. TCRdb redid the calling of the 5' RACE reads with MiXCR, one entry per CDR3 protein. The repertoire includes approximately 300,000 distinct CDR3 sequences, approximately 8% of them detected once, and roughly 15% sits in the top ten. Sequencing used blood, either unsorted or a sorted T cell fraction (not recorded which). The receptors originated from a male donor with ankylosing spondylitis. CDR3s include the opening cysteine and the closing phenylalanine or tryptophan. D genes are given only for firm matches. Clone size, where shown, is once, few, many, or a class for clones that have expanded.

D gene,J gene,clone size,V gene,CDR3 DNA,CDR3 protein
.,TRBJ1-6,.,TRBV9,TGTGCCAGCAGCGTCTCCCTCCATTCACCCCTCCACTTT,CASSVSLHSPLHF
.,TRBJ2-2,few,TRBV10-3,TGTGCCATCAGTGAGTCGAAGCTAGGGACCGGGGAGCTGTTTTTT,CAISESKLGTGELFF
.,TRBJ1-6,few,TRBV20-1,TGCAGTGCCGGGACGGCGGAGTGGGAATTTTCACCCCTCCACTTT,CSAGTAEWEFSPLHF
.,TRBJ1-4,.,TRBV18,TGTGCCAGCTCATCCTCTTTCGACACTAATGAAAAACTGTTTTTT,CASSSSFDTNEKLFF
TRBD1,TRBJ2-3,.,TRBV6-2/TRBV6-3,TGTGCCAGCAGTTACACGGCGACAGGGGGCACAGATACGCAGTATTTT,CASSYTATGGTDTQYF
TRBD2,TRBJ2-4,.,TRBV5-1,TGCGCCAGCAGCTACCGGACTAGCGCCCCAAACATTCAGTACTTC,CASSYRTSAPNIQYF
.,TRBJ2-3,many,TRBV10-3,TGTGCCATCAGTGATCTGGGGAGGAAGTCAGATACGCAGTATTTT,CAISDLGRKSDTQYF
.,TRBJ2-2,.,TRBV11-3,TGTGCCAGCAGCACACGGCCCGGGGAGCTGTTTTTT,CASSTRPGELFF
.,TRBJ1-1,many,TRBV7-3,TGTGCCAGCAGCCCCGGGGCGGGCACTGAAGCTTTCTTT,CASSPGAGTEAFF
.,TRBJ1-1,few,TRBV3-1,TGTGCCAGCAGCCAGAAAGAGTGGTTGGAAGCTTTCTTT,CASSQKEWLEAFF
TRBD1,TRBJ2-1,many,TRBV6-2/TRBV6-3,TGTGCCAGCAGGGACATAGGGACAGGGGGCAGGAGCTCCTACAATGAGCAGTTCTTC,CASRDIGTGGRSSYNEQFF
TRBD2,TRBJ2-1,.,TRBV12-3/TRBV12-4,TGTGCCAGCAGGGCTCCTAGCGGGAGGGCCAATGAGCAGTTCTTC,CASRAPSGRANEQFF
.,TRBJ2-3,few,TRBV20-1,TGCAGTGCTGGCCGACGGAGGGAGGATACGCAGTATTTT,CSAGRRREDTQYF
.,TRBJ1-1,many,TRBV29-1,TGCAGCGCCTCATCGGGGAACACTGAAGCTTTCTTT,CSASSGNTEAFF
.,TRBJ2-2,many,TRBV12-3/TRBV12-4,TGTGCCAGCAGCTATTGGGCCCCCGGCCCTAGGTCGGACACCGGGGAGCTGTTTTTT,CASSYWAPGPRSDTGELFF
.,TRBJ2-7,.,TRBV6-5,TGTGCCAGCAGTTACTCCCTAGTTCCTCCCTACGAGCAGTACTTC,CASSYSLVPPYEQYF
TRBD1,TRBJ1-1,many,TRBV7-3,TGTGCCAGCAGCTTAATGGGACAGGGGGACACTGAAGCTTTCTTT,CASSLMGQGDTEAFF
.,TRBJ1-1,few,TRBV14,TGTGCCAGCAGCCAACTAGGGGCGTCCACTGAAGCTTTCTTT,CASSQLGASTEAFF
TRBD2,TRBJ2-7,.,TRBV11-2,TGTGCCAGCAGCTTAGATTTTGCTAGCGGGAGCTCCTACGAGCAGTACTTC,CASSLDFASGSSYEQYF
.,TRBJ2-5,few,TRBV5-8,TGTGCCAGCAGCTTGGAGGGGGGCCTCCCCCAAGAGACCCAGTACTTC,CASSLEGGLPQETQYF
TRBD2,TRBJ2-1,few,TRBV4-3,TGCGCCAGCAGCCAAGATATAAGCGGGAGGGCCCGGGAGCAGTTCTTC,CASSQDISGRAREQFF
TRBD2,TRBJ2-7,few,TRBV2,TGTGCCAGCAGGAGGACTAGCGTGAACTACGAGCAGTACTTC,CASRRTSVNYEQYF
.,TRBJ2-1,many,TRBV4-1,TGCGCCAGCAGCTCGCATGAGCAGTTCTTC,CASSSHEQFF
TRBD2,TRBJ2-3,.,TRBV6-1,TGTGCCAGCAAGCTAGCGGGAGGGGCAGATACGCAGTATTTT,CASKLAGGADTQYF
.,TRBJ2-1,few,TRBV25-1,TGTGCCAGCAGTGAATTGGGGGATGAGCAGTTCTTC,CASSELGDEQFF
.,TRBJ1-1,few,TRBV27,TGTGCCAGCATCACCAGGGGAGGTACTGAAGCTTTCTTT,CASITRGGTEAFF
.,TRBJ2-2,few,TRBV9,TGTGCCAGCAGCGTAGCCGGGAACCCGAACACCGGGGAGCTGTTTTTT,CASSVAGNPNTGELFF